The subject of this entry is one T cell receptor (beta chain). This sample stems from a study of T cells after posttransplantation cyclophosphamide. The CDR3 consists of 14 residues. CDR1 is SNHLY and CDR2 is FYNNEI in the germline V gene. Trimming took off 0 bases at V and 8 bases at J, with 11 bases between the two ends. Sequenced by immunoSEQ multiplex PCR; TCRdb stores in-frame clones only, minus some. The sample records 45,000 or so clones, 92% being singletons. The rearrangement uses TRBV2 and TRBJ2-1; no clear D. The source of this sequence is a woman in her 50s in good health and a related stem cell transplant donor. The sample taken for sequencing was PBMCs. This CDR3 reads CASSEAGSFYEQFF. Written as DNA, the CDR3 is TGTGCCAGCAGTGAAGCGGGCTCCTTCTATGAGCAGTTCTTC.